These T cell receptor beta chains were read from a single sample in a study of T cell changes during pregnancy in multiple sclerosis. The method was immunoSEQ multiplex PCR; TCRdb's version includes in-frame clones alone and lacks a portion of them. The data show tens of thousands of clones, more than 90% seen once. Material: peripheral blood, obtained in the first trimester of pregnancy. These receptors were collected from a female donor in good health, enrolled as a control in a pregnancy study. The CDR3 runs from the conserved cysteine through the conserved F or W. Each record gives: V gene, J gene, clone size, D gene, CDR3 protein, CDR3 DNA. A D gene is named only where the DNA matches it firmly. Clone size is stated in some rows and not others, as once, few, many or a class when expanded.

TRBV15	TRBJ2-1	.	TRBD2	CATSSKLTSGLYNEQFF	TGTGCCACCAGCAGTAAATTGACTAGCGGTCTTTACAATGAGCAGTTCTTC
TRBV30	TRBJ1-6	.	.	CAWKLDLQGNSPLHF	TGTGCCTGGAAACTCGATTTGCAGGGGAATTCACCCCTCCACTTT
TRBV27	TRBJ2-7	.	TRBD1	CASSVGQGAYEQYF	TGTGCCAGCAGTGTTGGACAGGGGGCTTACGAGCAGTACTTC
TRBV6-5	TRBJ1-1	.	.	CASTNRAPNTEAFF	TGTGCCAGCACAAACAGGGCCCCGAACACTGAAGCTTTCTTT
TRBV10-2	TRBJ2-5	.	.	CASSPGRGGQETQYF	TGCGCCAGCAGTCCTGGGAGGGGGGGCCAAGAGACCCAGTACTTC
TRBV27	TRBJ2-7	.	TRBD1	CASSLSPTGYTYEQYF	TGTGCCAGCAGTTTAAGTCCGACAGGGTATACCTACGAGCAGTACTTC
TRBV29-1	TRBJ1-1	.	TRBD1	CSVYGDSLGNTEAFF	TGCAGCGTTTATGGGGACAGTTTGGGTAACACTGAAGCTTTCTTT
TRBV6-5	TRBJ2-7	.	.	CASIKLGTYEQYF	TGTGCCAGCATTAAACTCGGGACCTACGAGCAGTACTTC
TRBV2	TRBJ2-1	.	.	CASMAGSYNEQFF	TGTGCCAGCATGGCGGGCTCCTACAATGAGCAGTTCTTC
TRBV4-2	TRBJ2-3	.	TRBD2	CASSQVTSEPPDTQYF	TGTGCCAGCAGCCAAGTCACTAGCGAGCCCCCGGATACGCAGTATTTT
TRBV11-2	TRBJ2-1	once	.	CASSRGGVLRFYNEQFF	TGTGCCAGCAGCCGCGGCGGTGTTTTAAGGTTTTACAATGAGCAGTTCTTC
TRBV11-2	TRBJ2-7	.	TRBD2	CASSRRLAGGYEQYF	TGTGCCAGCAGCCGTCGCCTAGCGGGAGGTTACGAGCAGTACTTC
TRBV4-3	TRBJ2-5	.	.	CASSQGRETQYF	TGCGCCAGCAGCCAAGGGCGGGAGACCCAGTACTTC
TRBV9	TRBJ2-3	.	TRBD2	CASSALGGAGLADTQYF	TGTGCCAGCAGCGCCCTGGGGGGAGCGGGATTGGCAGATACGCAGTATTTT
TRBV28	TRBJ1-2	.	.	CASSLEGLLSYGYTF	TGTGCCAGCAGTTTGGAAGGACTCCTTTCCTATGGCTACACCTTC
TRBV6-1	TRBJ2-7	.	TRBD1	CASSLDRSYEQYF	TGTGCCAGCAGTTTGGACAGGTCCTACGAGCAGTACTTC
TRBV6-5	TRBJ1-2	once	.	CASSYLSSGHGYTF	TGTGCCAGCAGTTACTTATCCTCGGGTCATGGCTACACCTTC
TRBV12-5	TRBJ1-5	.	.	CASDTSGGGLGQPQHF	TGTGCTAGTGATACGAGCGGGGGCGGACTGGGTCAGCCCCAGCATTTT
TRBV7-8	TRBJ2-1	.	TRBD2	CANGGGPGWNEQFF	TGTGCTAACGGGGGGGGGCCAGGGTGGAATGAGCAGTTCTTC
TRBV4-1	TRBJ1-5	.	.	CASSQAGYQPQHF	TGCGCCAGCAGCCAAGCAGGGTATCAGCCCCAGCATTTT
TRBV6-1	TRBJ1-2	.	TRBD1	CASSEALGGAFYGYTF	TGTGCCAGCAGTGAAGCGCTAGGGGGCGCATTCTATGGCTACACCTTC
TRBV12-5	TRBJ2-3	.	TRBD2	CASGLPPLAGDLREQYF	TGTGCTAGTGGTTTGCCCCCACTAGCGGGGGACCTCCGAGAGCAGTATTTT
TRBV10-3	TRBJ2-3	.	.	CAISESQGGGADTQYF	TGTGCCATCAGTGAGTCGCAGGGTGGTGGGGCAGATACGCAGTATTTT
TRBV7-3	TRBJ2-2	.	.	CASSVRDTGELFF	TGTGCCAGCAGCGTCAGGGATACCGGGGAGCTGTTTTTT
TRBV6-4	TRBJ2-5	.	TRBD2	CASSDTSGGAETQYF	TGTGCCAGCAGTGATACTAGCGGGGGGGCAGAGACCCAGTACTTC
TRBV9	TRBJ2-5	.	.	CASSVGVSGETQYF	TGTGCCAGCAGCGTAGGTGTGAGTGGAGAGACCCAGTACTTC
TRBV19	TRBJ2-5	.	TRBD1	CASTPRGSLQETQYF	TGTGCCAGTACCCCCAGGGGGTCTCTCCAAGAGACCCAGTACTTC
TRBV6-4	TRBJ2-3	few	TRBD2	CASSEMSGSPTDTQYF	TGTGCCAGCAGTGAGATGAGCGGGAGCCCCACAGATACGCAGTATTTT
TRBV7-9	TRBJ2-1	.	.	CASSFPGEASYNEQFF	TGTGCCAGCAGCTTCCCGGGAGAAGCCTCCTACAATGAGCAGTTCTTC
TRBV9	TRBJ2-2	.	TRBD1	CASSVAGGQAGELFF	TGTGCCAGCAGCGTAGCTGGGGGACAGGCCGGGGAGCTGTTTTTT
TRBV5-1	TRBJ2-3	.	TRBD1	CASSLGGTGPDTQYF	TGCGCCAGCAGCTTGGGGGGGACAGGGCCAGATACGCAGTATTTT
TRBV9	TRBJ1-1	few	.	CASSVEGGYTEAFF	TGTGCCAGCAGCGTAGAAGGGGGATACACTGAAGCTTTCTTT
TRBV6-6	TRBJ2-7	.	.	CASSPGTSYGEQYF	TGTGCCAGCAGTCCCGGGACATCCTACGGAGAGCAGTACTTC
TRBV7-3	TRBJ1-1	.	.	CASSFQGRGTEAFF	TGTGCCAGCAGCTTCCAGGGCCGCGGCACTGAAGCTTTCTTT
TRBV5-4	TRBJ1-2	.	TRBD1	CASSTLDRDTGYTF	TGTGCCAGCAGCACGCTTGACAGGGACACTGGCTACACCTTC
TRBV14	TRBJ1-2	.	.	CASSQELRGGYTF	TGTGCCAGCAGCCAAGAGTTAAGGGGTGGCTACACCTTC
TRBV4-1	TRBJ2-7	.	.	CASSRAGRAYEQYF	TGCGCCAGCAGCCGGGCGGGACGTGCCTACGAGCAGTACTTC
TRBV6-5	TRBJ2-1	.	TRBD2	CASSYISGAYNEQFF	TGTGCCAGCAGTTACATTAGCGGGGCGTACAATGAGCAGTTCTTC
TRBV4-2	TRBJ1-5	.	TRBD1	CASSQRDRDGQPQHF	TGTGCCAGCAGCCAGAGGGACAGGGACGGTCAGCCCCAGCATTTT
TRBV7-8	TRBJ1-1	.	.	CASSVYREMLTEAFF	TGTGCCAGCAGCGTGTACAGAGAAATGCTCACTGAAGCTTTCTTT
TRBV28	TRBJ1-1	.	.	CASMTGNLRGAFF	TGTGCCAGCATGACCGGCAACCTACGGGGAGCTTTCTTT
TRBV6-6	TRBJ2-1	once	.	CASSPSGLGNEQFF	TGTGCCAGCAGTCCCAGCGGGCTCGGGAATGAGCAGTTCTTC
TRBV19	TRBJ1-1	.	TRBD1	CATRQGRETGTNTEAFF	TGTGCCACAAGACAGGGGCGAGAAACCGGGACGAACACTGAAGCTTTCTTT
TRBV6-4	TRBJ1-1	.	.	CASSPSTGKFTEAFF	TGTGCCAGCAGTCCAAGTACAGGGAAGTTCACTGAAGCTTTCTTT
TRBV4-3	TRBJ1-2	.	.	CASSPGGTGYTF	TGCGCCAGCAGCCCGGGAGGGACTGGCTACACCTTC
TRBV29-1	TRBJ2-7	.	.	CSVGTGLVDYEQYF	TGCAGCGTTGGCACAGGGTTGGTTGACTACGAGCAGTACTTC
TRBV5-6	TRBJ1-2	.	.	CASSLLGRGNYGYTF	TGTGCCAGCAGCTTGCTCGGCAGGGGTAACTATGGCTACACCTTC
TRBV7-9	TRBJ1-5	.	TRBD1	CASSSDRDRNQPQHF	TGTGCCAGCAGCTCGGACAGGGACAGGAATCAGCCCCAGCATTTT
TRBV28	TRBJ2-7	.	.	CASRDNRAPYEQYF	TGTGCCAGCAGGGATAACAGGGCGCCCTACGAGCAGTACTTC
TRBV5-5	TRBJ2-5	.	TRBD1	CASSSGMGQGEETQYF	TGTGCCAGCAGCTCCGGAATGGGACAGGGGGAAGAGACCCAGTACTTC
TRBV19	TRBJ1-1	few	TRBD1	CASTTHWTGHTEAFF	TGTGCCAGTACCACCCACTGGACAGGGCACACTGAAGCTTTCTTT
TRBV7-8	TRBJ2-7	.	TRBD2	CASSSAREGDSYEQYF	TGTGCCAGCAGCTCTGCACGGGAGGGGGATTCCTACGAGCAGTACTTC
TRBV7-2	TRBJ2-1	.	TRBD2	CASLPGLAGVQQFF	TGTGCCAGCCTGCCGGGACTAGCGGGGGTACAGCAGTTCTTC
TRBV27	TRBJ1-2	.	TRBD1	CASSPTGMGGYTF	TGTGCCAGCAGCCCGACAGGGATGGGCGGCTACACCTTC
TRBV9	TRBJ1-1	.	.	CASSVARASEAFF	TGTGCCAGCAGCGTAGCGAGGGCTTCTGAAGCTTTCTTT
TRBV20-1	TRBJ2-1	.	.	CSARGNDEQFF	TGCAGTGCTAGGGGCAACGATGAGCAGTTCTTC
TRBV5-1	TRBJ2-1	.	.	CASSLGGTSSYNEQFF	TGCGCCAGCAGCTTGGGAGGGACATCTTCCTACAATGAGCAGTTCTTC